This T cell receptor (beta chain) was sequenced in a study of blood T cell repertoires in COVID-19. Study background: T cells, B-cell-depleted T cells, or PBMCs provided the cDNA or gDNA that served as material.

Methods used by the authors: Amplification with reference gene primers provided the estimates of nucleated cell counts. TCRdb keeps only in-frame clones here, not all; method: immunoSEQ multiplex PCR. Clonal size and the V and J genes are those of that table, whereas D and trimming came from the DNA. The data show a few hundred thousand clones, with over 75% seen just once and approximately 1.9% held by the top ten. Trimming removed 5 bases from V and 4 bases from J; junction bases left unmatched: 8. CDR3 length: 15 residues. CDR1 and CDR2 from the germline V gene are SGHTA and FQGNSA. Individuals drawn from approximately 26 US areas were roughly 18 to 100 years old.

This TCR was recovered from a man aged 35-49 years in a cohort exposed to, infected with or recovered from COVID-19 (not recorded which). The source material was PBMCs or T cells enriched from blood (not recorded which). V is TRBV7-2 and J is TRBJ1-5; 7 positions match TRBD1. This CDR3 reads CASSGPGGSNQPQHF. For the CDR3, the DNA is TGTGCCAGCAGCGGACCAGGGGGATCTAATCAGCCCCAGCATTTT.